Listed here are 10 T cell receptor beta chains from one sample, sequenced in a study of T cells in Graves' hyperthyroidism and ophthalmopathy. The investigators amplified TCR beta CDR3 regions from RNA transcripts. In the first-round RT-PCR of the TCR CDR3, the HTBI primer set was used. TCRdb recomputed calls from the multiplex PCR reads with MiXCR, one row per CDR3 protein. The profile covers hundreds of thousands of distinct CDR3 sequences, with roughly 14% appearing a single time and around 4.1% taken by the ten largest. The sample taken for sequencing was blood. These receptors were obtained from a woman between 40 and 55 years old with Graves' ophthalmopathy.

This clonotype was seen at least ten times. The rearrangement links TRBV5-1 to TRBJ1-1; perhaps TRBD1 as D (5 bases). V lost 4 bases to trimming and J lost 3 bases, with 10 bases between them. The germline V gene has CDR1 SGHRS and CDR2 YFSETQ. This CDR3 has 13 residues. CDR3 coding DNA: TGCGCCAGCAGCATCCGGGACGACACTGAAGCTTTCTTT. Its protein is CASSIRDDTEAFF.

This clonotype was seen ten or more times. The chain couples TRBV5-8 to TRBJ2-5, with 11 bases that match TRBD2. The CDR3 is 18 residues long. The germline CDR1 and CDR2 sequences are SGHTS and YDEGEE. Trimming cost V 0 bases and J 2 bases; bases outside gene matches: 9. CDR3: CASSLALAGGIGQETQYF. The CDR3 nucleotides read TGTGCCAGCAGCTTGGCGCTAGCGGGAGGAATTGGGCAAGAGACCCAGTACTTC.

This clonotype has more than one count but fewer than ten. This sequence may be a read error, since a much larger clone differs from it by one base. The chain couples TRBV5-6 to TRBJ2-2; 7 bases align to TRBD1. The CDR3 loop spans 17 amino acids. CDR1 and CDR2 from the germline V gene are SGHDT and YYEEEE. The DNA of the CDR3 is TGTGCCAGCAGCTCGACAGGGTTCCATCCGAACACCGGGGAGCCGTTTTTT. Its protein product is CASSSTGFHPNTGEPFF.

The sample holds many counts of this clonotype. The J gene is TRBJ2-5, the V gene TRBV28; D is tentatively TRBD1 or TRBD2 (5 bases each). Germline V gene sequence: CDR1 MDHEN, CDR2 SYDVKM. This CDR3 is 16 amino acids long. Trimming pared 8 bases from V and 4 bases from J, leaving 23 bases between. CDR3 in amino acids: CASRSSMGTRGETQYF. CDR3 DNA sequence: TGTGCCAGCCGCTCCTCGATGGGAACGAGGGGAGAGACCCAGTACTTC. Full variable domain (rest looked up from reference TRBV28 and TRBJ2-5): DVKVTQSSRYLVKRTGEKVFLECVQDMDHENMFWYRQDPGLGLRLIYFSYDVKMKEKGDIPEGYSVSREKKERFSLILESASTNQTSMYLCASRSSMGTRGETQYFGPGTRLLVL.

This clonotype was counted at least ten times. The chain recombines TRBV28 with TRBJ2-5; TRBD1 matches at 10 bases. J lost 4 bases, V lost 8 bases, and 7 bases had no gene match. Germline V gives CDR1 MDHEN, CDR2 SYDVKM. CDR3 length: 14 amino acids. The CDR3 protein is CASGFWTGGETQYF. CDR3 DNA: TGTGCCAGCGGCTTCTGGACAGGGGGAGAGACCCAGTACTTC. The full variable domain, its missing parts supplied by reference TRBV28 and TRBJ2-5, is DVKVTQSSRYLVKRTGEKVFLECVQDMDHENMFWYRQDPGLGLRLIYFSYDVKMKEKGDIPEGYSVSREKKERFSLILESASTNQTSMYLCASGFWTGGETQYFGPGTRLLVL.

This clonotype appeared many times. This sequence joins TRBV6-1 and TRBJ1-2, with a tentative D call TRBD1 (5 bases). CDR1 MNHNS and CDR2 SASEGT come from the germline V gene. V lost 6 bases to trimming and J lost 7 bases, with 15 bases between them. The CDR3 loop spans 13 amino acids. CDR3 bases: TGTGCCAGCAGGTTTAATGGGGGATTTGGCTACACCTTC. It is translated as CASRFNGGFGYTF.

At least ten counts were recorded for this clonotype. Its ends do not fully match the called genes, so a read error is possible. This chain uses TRBV28 with TRBJ1-1, with a weak D call TRBD1 (5 bases). The V gene's germline CDR1 is MDHEN and CDR2 SYDVKM. The CDR3 consists of 14 residues. CDR3 region: CASSLAGPNTEALF. The CDR3, as DNA: TGTGCCAGCAGTTTGGCGGGACCGAACACTGAAGCTCTCTTT.

The V gene is TRBV7-9, the J gene TRBJ2-5, with unresolved D. Trimming removed 1 base at V and 5 bases at J, with 14 bases between. CDR1 is SEHNR and CDR2 is FQNEAQ in the germline V gene (reference sequence). CDR3 length: 15 residues. Here the CDR3 DNA reads TGTGCCAGCAGCTTAGAAGGCCCCCTCCTGGAGACCCAGTACTTC. It specifies CASSLEGPLLETQYF.

This clonotype was seen ten or more times. This chain connects TRBV7-3 to TRBJ2-2; D possibly corresponds to TRBD2 (6 bases). The germline V gene encodes CDR1 SGHTA and CDR2 FQGTGA. CDR3 length equals 13 residues. Trimming pared 6 bases from V and 5 bases from J, leaving 10 bases between. The CDR3: CASRAGLTGELFF. DNA for the CDR3: TGTGCCAGCAGGGCGGGATTAACCGGGGAGCTGTTTTTT.

This clonotype was recorded many times. J is TRBJ2-7 and V is TRBV6-5, with D maybe TRBD1 (6 bases). CDR3 length: 14 residues. V lost 6 bases, J lost 3 bases, and 15 bases lay in between. In germline, CDR1 is MNHEY, CDR2 SVGAGI. The CDR3 reads CASSFRQASYEQYF. The CDR3 region has the DNA TGTGCCAGCAGCTTCCGACAGGCGAGCTACGAGCAGTACTTC.